The sequence of this TCR beta chain was determined in a study of blood T cell repertoires in COVID-19. Profiling relied on immunoSEQ multiplex PCR, and the TCRdb table lists in-frame clones only, not all of them. The data show hundreds of thousands of clones, around 89% seen once. Between the trimmed V and J ends, which lost 0 bases and 7 bases, there was a span of 10 bases. The length of the CDR3 is 13 residues. Germline CDR1 reads SGDLS; CDR2 reads YYNGEE. V and J are TRBV9 and TRBJ1-2; possible D gene TRBD1, 5 bases. The sequencing input was PBMCs or T cells enriched from blood (not recorded which). This clonotype was obtained from a woman aged 25 to 39 who had recovered from COVID-19. The CDR3 sequence: CASSVAPDSGYTF. The CDR3 coding sequence is TGTGCCAGCAGCGTAGCCCCTGACAGTGGCTACACCTTC.